This T cell receptor (beta chain) came from a study of shared clonotypes between healthy human individuals. Broader study findings: Shared clonotypes across all four donors exceeded non-shared ones in generation probability. Rarefaction exposed incomplete sorted-subset sequencing despite large depth. Shared across several donors were roughly 5.3% of the naive CD4 clonotypes.

Sequencing used immunoSEQ multiplex PCR; TCRdb keeps in-frame clones, though not all of them. The data show about 520,000 clones, with approximately 95% seen just once and nearly 0.065% held by the top ten. For this clone: The antigen is unknown.

The CDR3 loop spans 15 amino acids. Germline V lookup: CDR1 MGHDK, CDR2 SYGVNS. V lost 6 bases and J 0 bases, leaving 15 bases between the germline ends. Sequenced: naive CD4+ T cells sorted from blood. Subset reported: CD45RA+ positively selected. This receptor was identified in a woman aged 25 to 45 in good health. The rearrangement uses TRBV25-1 and TRBJ2-7, with D possibly called TRBD1 or TRBD2 (5 bases each). The CDR3 nucleotides are TGTGCCAGCAGAAAAGGGACGGAGCCCTCCTACGAGCAGTACTTC. Its protein is CASRKGTEPSYEQYF.